The 7 T cell receptor beta chains presented below share a single source sample, sequenced in a study of blood T cell repertoires in COVID-19. TCRdb's table, derived via immunoSEQ multiplex PCR, lists solely in-frame clones and lacks some. This sample has about 190,000 clones, with nearly 90% found just once. Specimen: peripheral blood. The receptors originated from a man in his forties or fifties with acute or convalescent COVID-19.

The chain is built from TRBV3-1 (or the pseudogene TRBV3-2) and TRBJ2-3; D is ambiguous. V lost 1 base and J lost 0, with 5 bases in between. The CDR3 consists of 14 residues. Per the germline V gene, CDR1 is LGHDT and CDR2 is YNNKEL (reference sequence). The CDR3 reads CASSQVHSTDTQYF. Here the CDR3 DNA reads TGTGCCAGCAGCCAAGTCCATAGCACAGATACGCAGTATTTT.

The table lists this clone with a count of one. V is TRBV5-8 and J is TRBJ2-3, with 8 bases identical to TRBD2. Losses at the gene ends were 4 bases for V and 2 bases for J; bases not matched to a gene: 12. This CDR3 is built from 17 residues. Germline values: CDR1 SGHTS, CDR2 YDEGEE. CDR3 nucleotide sequence: TGTGCCAGCAGCCCCCGCCCGGGGCGGGGGGACACAGATACGCAGTATTTT. Protein: CASSPRPGRGDTDTQYF.

The CDR3 is CASSAPSGSLDTQYF. DNA of the CDR3: TGTGCCAGCAGCGCTCCTAGCGGGAGTTTGGATACGCAGTATTTT. The chain joins TRBV7-2 to TRBJ2-3; 10 bases map to TRBD2. The CDR3 runs 15 residues. Germline V gene data show CDR1 as SGHTA and CDR2 as FQGNSA. With 5 bases clipped from V and 6 bases from J, the junction kept 8 bases outside the gene matches.

The chain couples TRBV6-5 to TRBJ2-3; unclear D gene. V was cut by 8 bases and J by 2 bases, with 8 bases left in between. Germline values: CDR1 MNHEY, CDR2 SVGAGI. There are 12 residues in the CDR3. The CDR3 DNA sequence: TGTGCCAGCTGCGGAGACACAGATACGCAGTATTTT. Protein sequence: CASCGDTDTQYF.

The table lists this clone with a few counts. The chain uses TRBV27 and TRBJ1-1, with 10 bases that match TRBD1. The germline V gene has CDR1 MNHEY and CDR2 SMNVEV (reference sequence). V was clipped by 5 bases and J by 1 base; unmatched bases: 4. The CDR3 is made up of 15 amino acids. The CDR3 loop reads CASSQGTGANTEAFF. For the CDR3, the DNA is TGTGCCAGCAGTCAGGGGACAGGGGCGAACACTGAAGCTTTCTTT.

This clone was seen a handful of times. V is TRBV29-1 and J is TRBJ1-2; 7 nucleotides agree with TRBD1. Germline V gene lookup returns CDR1 SQVTM and CDR2 ANQGSEA. V shed 2 bases, J shed 5 bases, and the junction held 5 bases outside the gene matches. The CDR3 has 13 residues. This chain's CDR3 is CSVEPRQGYGYTF. The CDR3 DNA sequence: TGCAGCGTTGAACCGCGACAGGGTTATGGCTACACCTTC.

The chain carries TRBV7-8 and TRBJ1-5, with 7 bases fitting TRBD1. The germline gives CDR1 SGHVS, CDR2 FQNEAQ. The CDR3 runs 15 residues. V trimming: 5 bases; J trimming: 2 bases; junction bases outside the gene matches: 6. CDR3 sequence reads: CASSVDRVGNQPQHF. DNA of the CDR3: TGTGCCAGCAGCGTCGACAGGGTCGGCAATCAGCCCCAGCATTTT.